The rows below give T cell receptor beta chains drawn from one sample of a study of shared clonotypes between healthy human individuals. Clones were read by immunoSEQ multiplex PCR, and TCRdb kept only the in-frame ones, dropping some. The sample contains about 180,000 clones, approximately 92% of which appear only once. The sample comprised naive CD4+ T cells sorted from blood. These receptors were obtained from a woman aged 25 to 39 in good health. Each CDR3 is given with its conserved first and last residue. The order of the fields is J gene, V gene, clone size, D gene, CDR3 protein, CDR3 DNA. D genes are given only for firm matches. The listing skips clone size in some rows; elsewhere it reads once, few, many or a size class.

j_call: TRBJ2-7
v_call: TRBV18
clone_size: NA
d_call: TRBD1
cdr3_aa: CASSPGQAPYEQYF
cdr3_nt: TGTGCCAGCTCCCCCGGACAGGCTCCCTACGAGCAGTACTTC

j_call: TRBJ2-1
v_call: TRBV18
clone_size: NA
d_call: NA
cdr3_aa: CASSLDWGHNEQFF
cdr3_nt: TGTGCCAGCTCACTTGACTGGGGTCACAATGAGCAGTTCTTC

j_call: TRBJ1-1
v_call: TRBV6-1
clone_size: NA
d_call: TRBD1
cdr3_aa: CASSETPGTGVPTEAFF
cdr3_nt: TGTGCCAGCAGTGAAACCCCCGGGACAGGGGTTCCCACTGAAGCTTTCTTT

j_call: TRBJ2-7
v_call: TRBV7-8
clone_size: NA
d_call: NA
cdr3_aa: CASSLAENRPSYEQYF
cdr3_nt: TGTGCCAGCAGCTTAGCGGAGAACCGACCTTCCTACGAGCAGTACTTC

j_call: TRBJ2-7
v_call: TRBV28
clone_size: NA
d_call: NA
cdr3_aa: CASSLIHEQYF
cdr3_nt: TGTGCCAGCAGCCTGATCCACGAGCAGTACTTC

j_call: TRBJ2-7
v_call: TRBV7-9
clone_size: NA
d_call: NA
cdr3_aa: CASSHSYEQYF
cdr3_nt: TGTGCCAGCAGTCATTCCTACGAGCAGTACTTC

j_call: TRBJ2-2
v_call: TRBV18
clone_size: NA
d_call: NA
cdr3_aa: CASSPILAGGTGELFF
cdr3_nt: TGTGCCAGCTCACCAATATTGGCAGGAGGCACCGGGGAGCTGTTTTTT

j_call: TRBJ1-1
v_call: TRBV29-1
clone_size: NA
d_call: NA
cdr3_aa: CSTALGRNTEAFF
cdr3_nt: TGCAGCACTGCGTTAGGGAGGAACACTGAAGCTTTCTTT

j_call: TRBJ1-1
v_call: TRBV6-5
clone_size: NA
d_call: TRBD1
cdr3_aa: CASSADRDTEAFF
cdr3_nt: TGTGCCAGCAGTGCCGACAGGGACACTGAAGCTTTCTTT

j_call: TRBJ2-1
v_call: TRBV7-9
clone_size: NA
d_call: TRBD2
cdr3_aa: CASSERLAGNNEQFF
cdr3_nt: TGTGCCAGCAGCGAAAGACTAGCGGGAAACAATGAGCAGTTCTTC

j_call: TRBJ2-7
v_call: TRBV7-2
clone_size: NA
d_call: NA
cdr3_aa: CASSVRDGPYEQYF
cdr3_nt: TGTGCCAGCAGCGTCCGGGACGGGCCCTACGAGCAGTACTTC

j_call: TRBJ1-2
v_call: TRBV18
clone_size: NA
d_call: NA
cdr3_aa: CASSLGAADYGYTF
cdr3_nt: TGTGCCAGCTCACTGGGGGCCGCGGACTATGGCTACACCTTC

j_call: TRBJ1-5
v_call: TRBV19
clone_size: NA
d_call: NA
cdr3_aa: CASREWRGGDSNQPQHF
cdr3_nt: TGTGCCAGTCGCGAATGGAGAGGGGGGGATAGCAATCAGCCCCAGCATTTT

j_call: TRBJ1-1
v_call: TRBV5-1
clone_size: NA
d_call: NA
cdr3_aa: CASSLRGTEAFF
cdr3_nt: TGCGCCAGCAGCTTGCGAGGGACTGAAGCTTTCTTT

j_call: TRBJ1-3
v_call: TRBV5-4
clone_size: NA
d_call: NA
cdr3_aa: CASSAGTGWIGNTIYF
cdr3_nt: TGTGCCAGCAGTGCCGGGACCGGGTGGATTGGAAACACCATATATTTT

j_call: TRBJ2-7
v_call: TRBV28
clone_size: NA
d_call: TRBD2
cdr3_aa: CASSFRLAGSDEQYF
cdr3_nt: TGTGCCAGCAGTTTTAGACTAGCGGGAAGCGACGAGCAGTACTTC

j_call: TRBJ1-1
v_call: TRBV28
clone_size: NA
d_call: NA
cdr3_aa: CASSSDLSPGTEAFF
cdr3_nt: TGTGCCAGCAGCTCCGACCTGAGTCCTGGGACTGAAGCTTTCTTT

j_call: TRBJ1-6
v_call: TRBV19
clone_size: NA
d_call: NA
cdr3_aa: CASSFQGRNSPLHF
cdr3_nt: TGTGCCAGTAGTTTCCAGGGGAGGAATTCACCCCTCCACTTT

j_call: TRBJ2-5
v_call: TRBV7-7
clone_size: NA
d_call: TRBD1
cdr3_aa: CASSFSTGGETQYF
cdr3_nt: TGTGCCAGCAGCTTTTCTACAGGGGGCGAGACCCAGTACTTC

j_call: TRBJ2-3
v_call: TRBV4-1
clone_size: NA
d_call: TRBD2
cdr3_aa: CASSPGLAGGDTQYF
cdr3_nt: TGCGCCAGCAGCCCGGGACTAGCGGGAGGAGATACGCAGTATTTT

j_call: TRBJ1-1
v_call: TRBV5-1
clone_size: NA
d_call: NA
cdr3_aa: CASSEQGGGNTEAFF
cdr3_nt: TGCGCCAGCAGCGAGCAGGGTGGTGGAAACACTGAAGCTTTCTTT

j_call: TRBJ1-2
v_call: TRBV19
clone_size: NA
d_call: NA
cdr3_aa: CASSRDRQLGYTF
cdr3_nt: TGTGCCAGTAGCCGGGACCGGCAATTAGGCTACACCTTC

j_call: TRBJ1-2
v_call: TRBV27
clone_size: NA
d_call: NA
cdr3_aa: CASSNRAGGYTF
cdr3_nt: TGTGCCAGCAGTAACAGGGCAGGAGGCTACACCTTC

j_call: TRBJ2-3
v_call: TRBV29-1
clone_size: once
d_call: TRBD2
cdr3_aa: CSAQGLAGRDTQYF
cdr3_nt: TGCAGCGCGCAAGGACTAGCGGGACGAGATACGCAGTATTTT

j_call: TRBJ2-5
v_call: TRBV29-1
clone_size: NA
d_call: TRBD2
cdr3_aa: CSAKGLERETQYF
cdr3_nt: TGCAGCGCCAAGGGACTAGAAAGAGAGACCCAGTACTTC

j_call: TRBJ1-1
v_call: TRBV28
clone_size: NA
d_call: NA
cdr3_aa: CASSSIWYEAFF
cdr3_nt: TGTGCCAGCAGTTCAATATGGTATGAAGCTTTCTTT

j_call: TRBJ2-6
v_call: TRBV5-4
clone_size: once
d_call: NA
cdr3_aa: CASSPDSAGANVLTF
cdr3_nt: TGTGCCAGCAGTCCCGACAGTGCTGGGGCCAACGTCCTGACTTTC

j_call: TRBJ2-7
v_call: TRBV6-6
clone_size: NA
d_call: NA
cdr3_aa: CASSYAQGTYEQYF
cdr3_nt: TGTGCCAGCAGTTACGCCCAGGGTACCTACGAGCAGTACTTC

j_call: TRBJ1-1
v_call: TRBV2
clone_size: NA
d_call: TRBD1
cdr3_aa: CASSAQRQGF
cdr3_nt: TGTGCCAGCAGTGCCCAGAGACAGGGATTC

j_call: TRBJ1-5
v_call: TRBV4-2
clone_size: NA
d_call: NA
cdr3_aa: CASSQDSQGRTYNQPQHF
cdr3_nt: TGTGCCAGCAGCCAAGATAGCCAGGGCAGGACTTACAATCAGCCCCAGCATTTT

j_call: TRBJ1-4
v_call: TRBV18
clone_size: NA
d_call: NA
cdr3_aa: CASSPTRESREKLFF
cdr3_nt: TGTGCCAGCTCACCAACGAGGGAAAGCCGTGAAAAACTGTTTTTT